A single sample is the source of the 14 T cell receptor beta chains below, sequenced in a study. TCRdb itself ran the RT-PCR reads through MiXCR, one entry per CDR3 protein. The sample records about 700,000 distinct CDR3 sequences, around 14% being singletons. The sequencing input was memory CD4+ T cells from blood. The receptors were gathered from a female donor in good health, serving as a healthy control.

Only a few counts were recorded for this clonotype. CDR3 coding DNA: TGTGCCAGCAGTTATTACGGGAGGGTAGGGAATGAGCAGTTCTTC. This codes for CASSYYGRVGNEQFF. The gene calls are TRBV6-5 and TRBJ2-1, with 8 bases that match TRBD2. V shed 3 bases and J 7 bases; nucleotides not matched to a gene: 8. The CDR3 spans 15 residues. The germline gives CDR1 MNHEY, CDR2 SVGAGI.

The sample holds a few counts of this clonotype. This rearrangement joins TRBV6-2 or TRBV6-3 to TRBJ2-3, with 8 bases lining up with TRBD2. This CDR3 has 13 residues. Germline CDR1 and CDR2: MNHEY and SVGEGT. The V gene end was trimmed by 5 bases and the J gene end by 4 bases; junction bases not matched to a gene: 2. The CDR3 DNA follows: TGTGCCAGCAGTGCGACTAGCGCAGATACGCAGTATTTT. Translation: CASSATSADTQYF.

This clonotype was observed at least ten times. The rearrangement joins TRBV5-1 to TRBJ1-1; TRBD1 aligns across 8 bases. The junction had 18 bases not matched to a gene; V was cut back by 3 bases and J by 5 bases. Germline assignment: CDR1 SGHRS and CDR2 YFSETQ. The CDR3 consists of 18 residues. CDR3 in DNA: TGCGCCAGCAGCTCCCGAGGTCCTGGCACAGGGGGAGAGACTGAAGCTTTCTTT. The encoded protein is CASSSRGPGTGGETEAFF.

V usage is TRBV3-1 and J usage is TRBJ2-5; D ambiguous. Trimming left V 4 bases short and J 3 bases short, with 12 bases between. This CDR3 contains 14 residues. Germline loops: CDR1 LGHDT, CDR2 YNNKEL (reference sequence). The CDR3 DNA reads TGTGCCAGCAGCCTCAGAAACAGCGAAGAGACCCAGTACTTC. Residues: CASSLRNSEETQYF.

This clonotype was counted ten times or more. J is TRBJ2-1 and V is TRBV7-2, with 10 positions matching TRBD2. The CDR3 covers 14 residues. Germline V gives CDR1 SGHTA, CDR2 FQGNSA. After removal of 6 bases from V and 3 bases from J, the junction contained 2 bases not matched to a gene. CDR3 sequence reads: CASRPSGGYNEQFF. CDR3 DNA sequence: TGTGCCAGCAGGCCTAGCGGGGGCTACAATGAGCAGTTCTTC. The variable domain in full, with the rest retrieved from reference TRBV7-2 and TRBJ2-1, is GAGVSQSPSNKVTEKGKDVELRCDPISGHTALYWYRQSLGQGLEFLIYFQGNSAPDKSGLPSDRFSAERTGGSVSTLTIQRTQQEDSAVYLCASRPSGGYNEQFFGPGTRLTVL.

This chain joins TRBV6-2 or TRBV6-3 and TRBJ2-7; D uncertain. Germline CDR1 and CDR2: MNHEY and SVGEGT. V lost 5 bases to trimming and J lost 7 bases, with 15 bases between them. This CDR3 has 13 amino acids. The chain's CDR3 is CASSLLLREEQYF. The CDR3 DNA sequence: TGTGCCAGCAGTCTACTCCTCCGAGAAGAGCAGTACTTC.

This clonotype was counted at least ten times. V gene TRBV11-2 combines with J gene TRBJ2-3, with a possible D match to TRBD1 (6 bases). The CDR3 runs to 16 residues. Trimming cost V 1 base and J 4 bases, with 15 bases left between them. Per germline, CDR1 SGHAT and CDR2 FQNNGV. The DNA for the CDR3 is TGTGCCAGCAGCTTAGTCCTGGGGGCCGATGCAGATACGCAGTATTTT. It yields the protein CASSLVLGADADTQYF. The whole variable domain, filled in from reference TRBV11-2 and TRBJ2-3, reads EAGVAQSPRYKIIEKRQSVAFWCNPISGHATLYWYQQILGQGPKLLIQFQNNGVVDDSQLPKDRFSAERLKGVDSTLKIQPAKLEDSAVYLCASSLVLGADADTQYFGPGTRLTVL.

Remarks on this clonotype: It may be a read error: a sequence one base away is much more abundant. The chain has TRBV9 and TRBJ1-5; D tentatively fits TRBD1 or TRBD2 (5 bases each). The better agreement between TRBJ2-3 and the DNA end casts doubt on the J call. The CDR3 is 14 residues long. Germline V gives CDR1 SGDLS, CDR2 YYNGEE. The CDR3 sequence: CASGDADSNQPQYF. The CDR3 DNA is TGTGCCAGCGGGGACGCGGATAGCAATCAGCCCCAGTATTTT.

Turning to this clonotype: At one end, the junction sequence differs from germline, possibly due to a read error. The chain is built from TRBV20-1 and TRBJ1-1, with D possibly TRBD1 on 6 matching bases. CDR3 length equals 12 residues. From germline, CDR1 is DFQATT and CDR2 SNEGSKA (reference sequence). The CDR3 loop reads CSANREGTKAFF. The DNA of the CDR3 is TGCAGTGCAAACAGGGAGGGCACTAAAGCTTTCTTT.

CDR3 region: CASSVTPKGYNEQFF. The CDR3 nucleotides read TGTGCCAGCAGCGTCACACCGAAAGGCTACAATGAGCAGTTCTTC. This chain uses TRBV9 with TRBJ2-1; D is uncertain. Germline V gene lookup returns CDR1 SGDLS and CDR2 YYNGEE. There are 15 residues in the CDR3. V lost 2 bases, J lost 3 bases, and 12 bases lay in between.

The V and J genes are TRBV5-6 and TRBJ2-2; D might be TRBD1 (6 bases). Germline assignment: CDR1 SGHDT and CDR2 YYEEEE. The CDR3 loop spans 12 amino acids. Trimming removed 5 bases from V and 7 bases from J, with 9 bases in between. The CDR3 coding sequence is TGTGCCAGCAGTTGGACAGACGGGGAGCTGTTTTTT. It specifies CASSWTDGELFF. Variable domain in full (rest from reference TRBV5-6 and TRBJ2-2): DAGVTQSPTHLIKTRGQQVTLRCSPKSGHDTVSWYQQALGQGPQFIFQYYEEEERQRGNFPDRFSGHQFPNYSSELNVNALLLGDSALYLCASSWTDGELFFGEGSRLTVL.

This chain uses TRBV10-3 with TRBJ2-1; 7 bases are shared with TRBD2. Germline lookup yields CDR1 ENHRY and CDR2 SYGVKD. This CDR3 contains 19 residues. V dropped 3 bases and J dropped 0; count of bases not matched to a gene: 14. For the CDR3, the DNA is TGTGCCATCAGTGATCGCGGCGGGGAGGGCCTAAACTCCTACAATGAGCAGTTCTTC. This gives the protein CAISDRGGEGLNSYNEQFF.

The chain recombines TRBV28 with TRBJ1-6; D is unclear. This CDR3 comprises 13 residues. The germline V and J ends were trimmed by 9 bases and 8 bases, with 14 bases remaining between them. Germline-derived CDR1 and CDR2 are MDHEN and SYDVKM. The CDR3 is CASCGFTDSPLHF. CDR3 DNA: TGTGCCAGTTGCGGGTTCACGGATTCACCCCTCCACTTT.

V usage is TRBV3-1 and J usage is TRBJ2-3; weak D call: TRBD1 (5 bases). CDR3 length equals 16 residues. The V end was cut by 1 base, the J end by 0 bases, with 11 bases between. From germline, CDR1 is LGHDT and CDR2 YNNKEL (reference sequence). The CDR3 loop is CASSQGTHTSTDTQYF. CDR3 sequence (DNA): TGTGCCAGCAGCCAAGGGACACATACTAGCACAGATACGCAGTATTTT.